This entry is about one T cell receptor beta chain. The sample comes from a study of monozygotic twins with inflammatory bowel disease. TCRdb re-called the 5' RACE reads, yielding one record per CDR3 amino acid sequence without DNA. The sample's table shows about 380,000 distinct CDR3 sequences. Specimen: blood. The sequence was obtained from a human donor with ulcerative colitis or Crohn's disease, or a healthy co-twin of an affected twin (not recorded which).

CDR3 sequence reads: CSAVSHDRADYGYTF. This chain connects TRBV20-1 to TRBJ1-2; TCRdb's assignment of TRBD1 cannot be checked, as there is no DNA. Germline V gene data show CDR1 as DFQATT and CDR2 as SNEGSKA (reference sequence). CDR3 length: 15 amino acids.